This passage covers 10 T cell receptor beta chains from one sample sequenced in a study of regulatory T cells in long-lasting Graves disease. Regarding time point: newly diagnosed GD, antithyroid drugs for less than 3 months. PBMC-derived RNA was used for the TCR library. Sequencing libraries for TCR beta were prepared with iRepertoire HTBI primers and Arm-PCR of CDR3 regions. TCRdb re-called the multiplex PCR reads through MiXCR, storing one row per CDR3 protein. The sample consists of just over 600,000 distinct CDR3 sequences, around 15% of them appearing once. In addition, the sample was reused for a study of T cells in Graves' hyperthyroidism and ophthalmopathy.

The input for sequencing was peripheral blood mononuclear cells (PBMCs), taken at new diagnosis, from a patient treated with antithyroid drugs. These receptors were collected from a woman aged 30 to 39 with Graves disease.

The chain joins TRBV28 to TRBJ2-7, with unresolved D. CDR3 size: 11 residues. The ends were cut back, 8 bases at V and 3 bases at J, with 8 bases in the middle. Looked up from germline, CDR1 is MDHEN and CDR2 is SYDVKM. Here the CDR3 reads CASDSLYEQYF. For the CDR3, the DNA is TGTGCCAGCGACTCCCTCTACGAGCAGTACTTC.

In regard to this clonotype: A read error likely explains this, since a far larger clone differs by one base. V is TRBV7-3 and J is TRBJ1-1; D perhaps matches TRBD1 (6 bases). Trimming stripped 1 base from V and 0 bases from J, with 12 bases between. Germline assignment: CDR1 SGHTA and CDR2 FQGTGA. The CDR3 contains 16 residues. The DNA of the CDR3 is TGTGCCAGCAGCTTAAAGCCAGGGGCAATGAACACTGAAGCTTTCTTT. Protein: CASSLKPGAMNTEAFF. Together with reference TRBV7-3 and TRBJ1-1, the CDR3 gives the full variable domain: GAGVSQTPSNKVTEKGKYVELRCDPISGHTALYWYRQSLGQGPEFLIYFQGTGAADDSGLPNDRFFAVRPEGSVSTLKIQRTERGDSAVYLCASSLKPGAMNTEAFFGQGTRLTVV.

This clonotype was detected a few times. The CDR3 DNA reads as TGTGCCAGCGGGACAGGGGGGAACGAGCAGTACTTC. Its translation is CASGTGGNEQYF. This chain connects TRBV6-1 to TRBJ2-7; TRBD1 matches at 11 bases. The CDR3 extends over 12 amino acids. V shed 8 bases, J shed 5 bases, and the junction held 2 bases outside the gene matches. From germline, CDR1 is MNHNS and CDR2 SASEGT.

The V gene is TRBV28, the J gene TRBJ1-4, with 8 bases identical to TRBD1. CDR1 MDHEN and CDR2 SYDVKM come from the germline V gene. The CDR3 runs to 15 residues. The junction had 5 bases not matched to a gene; V was cut back by 5 bases and J by 3 bases. CDR3 sequence reads: CASSTGQGPNEKLFF. The CDR3 region has the DNA TGTGCCAGCAGTACCGGACAGGGACCTAATGAAAAACTGTTTTTT.

This clonotype was counted a few times. V usage is TRBV29-1 and J usage is TRBJ2-3; possibly TRBD1 for D (6 bases). V dropped 6 bases and J dropped 2 bases, with 18 bases sitting between them. The CDR3 has 15 amino acids. Germline lookup yields CDR1 SQVTM and CDR2 ANQGSEA. The CDR3 DNA reads TGCAGCGTCCTCAACAGGGCATTATTCACAGATACGCAGTATTTT. This encodes CSVLNRALFTDTQYF.

This clonotype has ten or more counts. V and J are TRBV12-3 or TRBV12-4 and TRBJ2-2; D not certain. Trimming pared 9 bases from V and 1 base from J, leaving 6 bases between. The CDR3 consists of 12 residues. CDR3 nucleotide sequence: TGTGCCAGTCGACAGAACACCGGGGAGCTGTTTTTT. Translating gives CASRQNTGELFF.

A remark on this clonotype: Being one base from a much bigger clone, this may be a read error. Written as DNA, the CDR3 is TGTGCCAGCAGCGAAGGGGGCACGGCTACTGAAGCTTTCTTT. Translation gives CASSEGGTATEAFF. The chain links TRBV9 to TRBJ1-1; 7 positions match TRBD1. Unmatched junction bases numbered 7, after V lost 3 bases and J lost 5 bases. Germline loops: CDR1 SGDLS, CDR2 YYNGEE. This CDR3 is 14 amino acids long.

The chain's CDR3 is CSASADTQHF. CDR3 nucleotide sequence: TGCAGTGCTTCAGCGGATACCCAGCATTTT. This chain links TRBV20-1 with TRBJ1-5; D remains ambiguous. The CDR3 totals 10 residues. V gave up 5 bases and J gave up 11 bases, with 10 bases separating them. CDR1 and CDR2 (germline): DFQATT, SNEGSKA (reference sequence).

For this clonotype: A much more abundant neighbour one base away suggests this may be a read error. This chain links TRBV28 with TRBJ2-7; D call uncertain. The CDR3 sequence is 14 residues long. CDR1 and CDR2 from the germline V gene are MDHEN and SYDVKM. The CDR3 coding sequence is TGTGCCGGCAGTCCTCATGACTTACCCTACGAGCAGTACTTC. It is translated as CAGSPHDLPYEQYF.

Many counts were recorded for this clonotype. The V and J genes are TRBV6-1 and TRBJ1-5, with 8 positions matching TRBD1. This CDR3 spans 17 amino acids. Germline assignment: CDR1 MNHNS and CDR2 SASEGT. The ends lost 1 base at V and 4 bases at J; junction bases unmatched: 9. The CDR3 is CASSEVHGQGRNQPQHF. CDR3 nucleotide sequence: TGTGCCAGCAGTGAAGTTCATGGACAGGGACGTAATCAGCCCCAGCATTTT.